This entry features one T cell receptor beta chain sequence. In the source study's methods: Amplification with reference gene primers provided the estimates of nucleated cell counts. Libraries were prepared by immunoSEQ multiplex PCR; TCRdb keeps only in-frame clonotypes and omits some of them. V and J calls and clone size are those listed in that table; D and trimming were worked out from the DNA. The data hold 40,000 to 55,000 clones, with approximately 80% observed a single time. The data belong to a study of blood T cell repertoires in COVID-19. Overall study: Samples came from the United States, Italy and Spain, spanning acute and convalescent COVID-19. In each case, the material was cDNA or gDNA derived from T cells, B-cell-depleted T cells, or PBMCs.

Germline V CDR1 and CDR2: SGHRS, YFSETQ. V trimming: 5 bases; J trimming: 8 bases; junction bases outside the gene matches: 1. CDR3 length: 12 residues. V gene TRBV5-1 combines with J gene TRBJ2-3; 11 bases fit TRBD2. The TCR sequence derives from a man aged 70-80 years with acute or convalescent COVID-19. Source material: peripheral blood. Written as DNA, the CDR3 is TGCGCCAGCAGACTAGCGGGGGTTACGCAGTATTTT. Residues: CASRLAGVTQYF.